This TCR beta chain was retrieved from a study of monozygotic twins with inflammatory bowel disease. Germline CDR1 is MGHRA and CDR2 is YSYEKL. The CDR3 sequence is 12 residues long. Two nested PCRs, approximately 17 and 9 cycles, amplified TCRalpha and TCRbeta cDNA. With the 5' RACE reads reprocessed, TCRdb shows one record per CDR3 protein and no DNA. The specimen's table records around 190,000 distinct CDR3 sequences. J is TRBJ1-1 and V is TRBV4-1; as DNA is missing, the TRBD1 call by TCRdb cannot be tested. Sequenced sample: blood. The TCR originated in a human donor with ulcerative colitis or Crohn's disease, or a healthy co-twin of an affected twin (not recorded which). The CDR3 here is CASSRDRRGAFF.